This T cell receptor beta chain was recorded in a study of identical twins (dated by TCRdb to between 2015 and 2016). As for the study more broadly: To test whether fetal clonotypes persist, the study used deep sequencing on TCR alpha and beta repertoires from monozygotic twins, unrelated adults of various ages, and cord blood. To rule out contamination, the twin experiments were replicated at different times with different library preparation protocols. General findings and caveats noted by the study authors: Abundant cord blood beta clonotypes had fewer insertions, young adult naive repertoires showed a similar but weaker trend, and memory repertoires showed no such trend. Out-of-frame TCR alpha sequences shared between twins showed an excess of low generation-probability sequences compared with coincidental sharing between unrelated individuals. Because the same donors could not be followed over many years, conclusions were based on cross-sectional statistical analysis. Out-of-frame TCR alpha sharing in monozygotic twins was systematically underestimated by recombination models, whereas sharing between unrelated individuals was in agreement with the recombination models. Zero-insertion analyses could be partly confounded by invariant T cells such as MAIT and iNKT, though diverse VJ usage argued against such confounding for most clonotypes. In beta out-of-frame sequences, excess twin sharing was weaker, because having fewer shared sequences lowered the signal-to-noise ratio.

The library was generated by 5' RACE. TCRdb shows the sequencer as Illumina HiSeq 2000. A universal primer binding site was introduced by template switching, and a unique molecular identifier was present in the final cDNA, enabling accurate counting of TCR cDNA molecules. First-strand cDNA for TCR alpha and beta chains was synthesized from specific primers in the conserved constant-segment region. To control for contamination, every cDNA library carried two barcodes: a SMART-Mk sample barcode plus Illumina barcodes. Two successive PCR steps introduced TruSeq adapter sequences along with Illumina sample barcodes. The Illumina HiSeq platform was used with custom primers to sequence TCR alpha and beta cDNA libraries. The study's own analysis went as follows. Unique molecular identifiers were extracted from raw reads with MiGEC, and CDR3 positions were determined with MiXCR. For each individual, recombination models were inferred using an EM algorithm with the repgenHMM and IGoR tools. Shared clonotypes were analyzed with the tcR package in R, and sharing was normalized by the product of cloneset sizes. Out-of-frame nonproductive sequences were analyzed to study raw recombination free of thymic and clonal selection effects. Clones were called with MiXCR by TCRdb after fastp trimmed the public reads at Q25, and only in-frame beta chains were retained. Here each entry gathers all rows of one CDR3 protein and keeps the most common genes and DNA. TCRdb, not the original authors, processed these V and J calls. The sample table holds more than 200,000 distinct CDR3 sequences, of which around 15% were seen once. The top ten constitute approximately 9.3% of the sample.

All donors were healthy Caucasians. Using Miltenyi CD45RO+ enrichment and human naive T-cell isolation kits, memory (CD45RO+) and naive T cells were isolated from PBMC. Note on this clonotype: Its antigen is currently not known. No base qualities exist here, and no much larger clone lies one base off it.

Sequencing input: memory (CD45RO+) T cells sorted from blood. The cell subset or site label, as the study defines it: CD45RO+ enriched T cells. The source of this sequence is a woman aged 18-29 years in good health.

The sequenced DNA: TGTGCCAGCAGCTATGGACAGACCTATGGCTACACCTTC. The encoded protein is CASSYGQTYGYTF. The rearranged segments are TRBV11-1 and TRBJ1-2, and TRBD1 may be the D gene, going by 6 matching bases. V is shortened by 4 bases, J by 4 bases, and the region joining them spans 10 bases. Taken from cysteine to phenylalanine, the CDR3 has 13 residues. Here the CDR3 DNA is all that survives: 39 bases in frame from base 1. CDR1 and CDR2 are read off the germline V gene (reference sequence) as SGHAT and FQDESV.